This T cell receptor (beta chain) emerged from a study of shared clonotypes between healthy human individuals. There were only Caucasian adults among the donors, and all lived in Nashville, Tennessee. CD4+ cells yielded CD45RA+ naive and CD45RA-negative memory subsets. Splitting of each subset's genomic DNA was done evenly across several immunoSEQ plates. Sequencing was performed with immunoSEQ multiplex PCR; in TCRdb, only in-frame clones are kept and a portion is missing. The sample has under 1,900,000 clones, about 98.5% seen once; the top ten hold approximately 0.4%. The length of the CDR3 is 15 residues. With 5 bases clipped from V and 1 base from J, the junction kept 6 bases outside the gene matches. The V gene's germline CDR1 is LNHDA and CDR2 SQIVND (reference sequence). With regard to this clone: Its antigen remains unidentified.

Study-wide results and limits: Naive CD4 clonotypes overlapped across a few donors at roughly 5.1%.

This receptor was taken from a man aged 25 to 45 in good health. The rearrangement uses TRBV19 and TRBJ1-1; 8 nucleotides match TRBD1. Sequenced: naive CD4+ T cells sorted from blood. Subset indicated: CD45RA+ positively selected. In nucleotides, the CDR3 is TGTGCCAGTAGTCCCATGACAGGGGAGAACACTGAAGCTTTCTTT. It is translated as CASSPMTGENTEAFF.